This TCR beta chain came from a study of control samples from healthy donors and cancer patients. V lost 5 bases to trimming and J lost 4 bases; unmatched junction nucleotides: 9. This CDR3 is 15 amino acids long. CDR1 MNHNY and CDR2 SVGAGI come from the germline V gene (reference sequence). Profiled with immunoSEQ multiplex PCR; TCRdb holds only in-frame clones, not every one. The sample shows about 120,000 clones, about 83% of them seen only once. J is TRBJ1-2 and V is TRBV6-6, with TRBD1 matching over 8 bases. Specimen: blood. The TCR was taken from a man in his thirties or forties in good health. DNA of the CDR3: TGTGCCAGCAGTGACGAAGGGACAGGACTCTATGGCTACACCTTC. It translates to CASSDEGTGLYGYTF.